The source of this T cell receptor (beta chain) is a study of blood T cell repertoires in COVID-19. Study-level background: The United States, Italy and Spain were the sources of the acute and convalescent COVID-19 samples. Nucleic acid was either cDNA or gDNA, and it came from T cells, B-cell-depleted T cells, or PBMCs.

This CDR3 region has 14 residues. Germline-derived CDR1 and CDR2 are MNHEY and SVGAGI. With 6 bases clipped from V and 2 bases from J, the junction kept 2 bases outside the gene matches. Seattle patient enrollment occurred during active infection, with longitudinal follow-up thereafter. Sequenced by immunoSEQ multiplex PCR; TCRdb stores in-frame clones only, minus some. The sample contains 150,000 to 190,000 clones, roughly 85% of which appear only once. The sequencing sample was made of peripheral blood. The sequence derives from a woman aged 55-69 years with COVID-19, enrolled during active disease. V usage is TRBV6-5 and J usage is TRBJ2-2, with 8 bases aligning to TRBD2. The DNA for the CDR3 is TGTGCCAGCAGCAGCGGGGGAAACACCGGGGAGCTGTTTTTT. This encodes CASSSGGNTGELFF.